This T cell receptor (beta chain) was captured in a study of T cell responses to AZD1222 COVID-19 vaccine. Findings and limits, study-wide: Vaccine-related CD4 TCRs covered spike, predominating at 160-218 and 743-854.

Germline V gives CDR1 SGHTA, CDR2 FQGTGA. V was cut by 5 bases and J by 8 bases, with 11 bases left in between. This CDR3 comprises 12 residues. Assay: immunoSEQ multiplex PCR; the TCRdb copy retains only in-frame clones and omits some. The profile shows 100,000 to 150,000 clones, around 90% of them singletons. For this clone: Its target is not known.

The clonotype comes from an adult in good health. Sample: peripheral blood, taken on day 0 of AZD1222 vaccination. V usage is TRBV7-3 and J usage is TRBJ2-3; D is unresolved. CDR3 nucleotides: TGTGCCAGCAGCCAGTACTTGGGTACGCAGTATTTT. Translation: CASSQYLGTQYF.